This TCR beta chain was recovered during a study of blood T cell repertoires in COVID-19. About the research overall: The United States, Italy and Spain provided the acute and convalescent COVID-19 samples. From T cells, B-cell-depleted T cells, or PBMCs came the material, which was cDNA or gDNA.

Patients at the Seattle site were enrolled during active infection and followed longitudinally. Per the authors' pipeline: Amplification of reference gene primers was used by the study to estimate nucleated cell counts. Here immunoSEQ multiplex PCR was the method, and the copy in TCRdb shows in-frame clones only, minus some. D and trimming come from the DNA, and the V and J calls and clone size come from that table. The table lists 140,000 to 150,000 clones, 80% to 90% of them singletons, with around 15% in the top ten. This receptor was identified in a man younger than 35 with COVID-19, enrolled during active disease. The sequenced sample consisted of peripheral blood.

The CDR3 reads CASSLSDRVTDTQYF. The DNA for the CDR3 is TGTGCCAGCAGCCTCAGCGATCGGGTAACAGATACGCAGTATTTT. The chain is built from TRBV7-8 and TRBJ2-3; D remains ambiguous. V was pared by 5 bases and J by 3 bases, with 15 bases between. The CDR3 covers 15 residues. Looked up from germline, CDR1 is SGHVS and CDR2 is FQNEAQ.